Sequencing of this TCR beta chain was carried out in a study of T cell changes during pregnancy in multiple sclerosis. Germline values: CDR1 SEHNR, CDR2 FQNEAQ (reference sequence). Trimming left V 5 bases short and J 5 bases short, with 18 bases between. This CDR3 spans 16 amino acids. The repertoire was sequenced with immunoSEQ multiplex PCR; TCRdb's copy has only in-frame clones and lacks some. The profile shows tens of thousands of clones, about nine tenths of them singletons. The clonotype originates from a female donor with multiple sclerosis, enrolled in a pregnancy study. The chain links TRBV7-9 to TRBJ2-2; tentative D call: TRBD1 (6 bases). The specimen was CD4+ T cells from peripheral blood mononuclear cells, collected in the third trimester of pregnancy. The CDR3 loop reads CASSQVPGTNTGELFF. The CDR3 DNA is TGTGCCAGCAGCCAAGTGCCGGGGACAAATACCGGGGAGCTGTTTTTT.